The 28 T cell receptor beta chains below all came from one sample that was sequenced in a study of shared clonotypes between healthy human individuals. Method: immunoSEQ multiplex PCR; TCRdb's copy keeps in-frame clones and lacks some. The sample yields a few million clones, around 90% seen once. Sequencing was carried out using naive CD4+ T cells sorted from blood. As to subset: CD45RA+ positively selected. The receptors come from a man aged 18 to 35 in good health.

As regards this clone: Other nucleotide sequences in the sample specify the same CDR3. The chain has TRBV5-6 and TRBJ2-7; possible D gene TRBD2, 5 bases. Trimming removed 5 bases from V and 4 bases from J, with 10 bases in between. The CDR3 sequence is 12 residues long. Germline V gene lookup returns CDR1 SGHDT and CDR2 YYEEEE. CDR3 DNA sequence: TGTGCCAGCAGTCCGGGGAAATACGAGCAGTACTTC. Translated, it gives CASSPGKYEQYF. Looking up the rest from reference TRBV5-6 and TRBJ2-7 gives the full variable domain: DAGVTQSPTHLIKTRGQQVTLRCSPKSGHDTVSWYQQALGQGPQFIFQYYEEEERQRGNFPDRFSGHQFPNYSSELNVNALLLGDSALYLCASSPGKYEQYFGPGTRLTVT.

The chain has TRBV5-1 and TRBJ1-3; D is unresolved. In germline, CDR1 is SGHRS, CDR2 YFSETQ. Trimming removed 0 bases from V and 0 bases from J, with 10 bases in between. This CDR3 contains 16 residues. The CDR3 nucleotides are TGCGCCAGCAGCTTGGGGCCGATGTTCTCTGGAAACACCATATATTTT. Translating it yields CASSLGPMFSGNTIYF.

The chain couples TRBV30 to TRBJ2-5; no reliable D call. The CDR3 runs 12 residues. CDR1 and CDR2 (germline): GTSNPN, SVGIG (reference sequence). V was cut by 4 bases and J by 4 bases, with 10 bases left in between. CDR3 in DNA: TGTGCCTGGACCATTACGCCAGAGACCCAGTACTTC. This codes for CAWTITPETQYF.

The chain couples TRBV7-9 to TRBJ2-1; 16 bases are a match to TRBD2. V trimming: 5 bases; J trimming: 8 bases; junction bases outside the gene matches: 6. Germline assignment: CDR1 SEHNR and CDR2 FQNEAQ (reference sequence). The CDR3 has 16 amino acids. The CDR3 DNA is TGTGCCAGCAGCCATGGGACTAGCGGGAGGGCCCATGAGCAGTTCTTC. This gives the protein CASSHGTSGRAHEQFF.

As concerns this clone: Other DNA sequences in this sample translate to the same CDR3. The rearrangement uses TRBV7-2 and TRBJ1-5, with D possibly TRBD1 on 6 matching bases. V was trimmed by 1 base and J by 1 base, leaving 8 bases between them. Germline values: CDR1 SGHTA, CDR2 FQGNSA. This CDR3 is built from 15 residues. CDR3 coding DNA: TGTGCCAGCAGCTTAGTACAGGGCAGCAATCAGCCCCAGCATTTT. Amino acid sequence: CASSLVQGSNQPQHF.

J is TRBJ1-4 and V is TRBV30; TRBD1 matches 7 bases. The germline V gene has CDR1 GTSNPN and CDR2 SVGIG (reference sequence). The CDR3 loop spans 19 amino acids. V lost 1 base and J lost 1; bases outside the gene matches: 15. The CDR3 DNA reads TGTGCCTGGAGTGCCGTGGTAGGGGGCCCTCCTGGAACTAATGAAAAACTGTTTTTT. Amino acid sequence: CAWSAVVGGPPGTNEKLFF.

In DNA, the CDR3 is TGCGCCAGCGGCGCCCAAACTCAAGAGACCCAGTACTTC. Protein product: CASGAQTQETQYF. The V gene is TRBV5-1, the J gene TRBJ2-5; D gene ambiguous. CDR1 SGHRS and CDR2 YFSETQ come from the germline V gene. Trimming left V 7 bases short and J 2 bases short, with 12 bases between. This CDR3 comprises 13 residues.

This chain joins TRBV30 and TRBJ1-2; a possible D gene is TRBD1 (5 bases). V was cut by 1 base and J by 0 bases, with 6 bases left in between. Germline values: CDR1 GTSNPN, CDR2 SVGIG (reference sequence). The CDR3 is made up of 13 amino acids. Written as DNA, the CDR3 is TGTGCCTGGAGTGAGGGACCTAACTATGGCTACACCTTC. This encodes CAWSEGPNYGYTF.

The V and J genes are TRBV7-3 and TRBJ2-1, with 10 positions matching TRBD2. J was trimmed by 2 bases and V by 5 bases; bases with no gene match: 3. Per germline, CDR1 SGHTA and CDR2 FQGTGA. The CDR3 length is 15 residues. The CDR3 loop is CASSTGLAAYNEQFF. As DNA, the CDR3 is TGTGCCAGCAGCACCGGACTAGCGGCCTACAATGAGCAGTTCTTC.

This chain joins TRBV5-1 and TRBJ2-7, with 9 nucleotides matching TRBD1. J lost 6 bases, V lost 4 bases, and 11 bases had no gene match. CDR3 length equals 15 residues. Germline V lookup: CDR1 SGHRS, CDR2 YFSETQ. CDR3 coding DNA: TGCGCCAGCAGCCTCCAGGGAACAGGGGGCGGCGAGCAGTACTTC. This sequence encodes CASSLQGTGGGEQYF.

The chain employs TRBV2 and TRBJ1-1; no clear D. This CDR3 spans 14 amino acids. CDR1 and CDR2 (germline): SNHLY, FYNNEI. Trimming stripped 6 bases from V and 0 bases from J, with 11 bases between. The CDR3 reads CASRTARMNTEAFF. The CDR3 coding sequence is TGTGCCAGCAGAACAGCCCGAATGAACACTGAAGCTTTCTTT.

The rearrangement uses TRBV2 and TRBJ1-4; D uncertain. Trimming shortened V by 10 bases and J by 5 bases, and 17 bases separated the two germline ends. The CDR3 consists of 14 residues. Germline V gene data show CDR1 as SNHLY and CDR2 as FYNNEI. CDR3 amino acids: CATKGPGNNEKLFF. The CDR3, as DNA: TGTGCCACCAAAGGGCCCGGGAACAATGAAAAACTGTTTTTT.

V gene TRBV2 combines with J gene TRBJ1-5; no firm D call. V was clipped by 10 bases and J by 0 bases, with 10 bases between them. This CDR3 comprises 13 residues. From germline, CDR1 is SNHLY and CDR2 FYNNEI. CDR3 bases: TGTGCCACCTCGACTCGTAGCAATCAGCCCCAGCATTTT. Protein: CATSTRSNQPQHF.

V gene TRBV5-1 combines with J gene TRBJ1-3; D is unclear. This CDR3 comprises 15 residues. Germline CDR1 and CDR2: SGHRS and YFSETQ. Between the trimmed V and J ends, which lost 0 bases and 2 bases, there was a span of 9 bases. In DNA form, the CDR3 reads TGCGCCAGCAGCTTGGGCAGGCCGGCTGGAAACACCATATATTTT. Protein: CASSLGRPAGNTIYF.

The V call is TRBV5-4, the J call TRBJ2-5; TRBD2 might be the D (7 bases). The CDR3 consists of 15 residues. Trimming stripped 0 bases from V and 4 bases from J, with 13 bases between. Germline-derived CDR1 and CDR2 are SGHNT and YYREEE (reference sequence). Here the CDR3 DNA reads TGTGCCAGCAGCTTGGCAACGGGGGGCCCAGAGACCCAGTACTTC. Amino acids: CASSLATGGPETQYF.

This chain joins TRBV2 and TRBJ1-4; possibly TRBD1 for D (5 bases). CDR3 length: 16 amino acids. CDR1 and CDR2 from the germline V gene are SNHLY and FYNNEI. V gave up 6 bases and J gave up 5 bases, with 19 bases separating them. Written as DNA, the CDR3 is TGTGCCAGCAGGCGCGACAGCTTCGGCGGGAATGAAAAACTGTTTTTT. Translation: CASRRDSFGGNEKLFF.

J is TRBJ2-7 and V is TRBV7-6, with TRBD1 matching 10 bases. The germline V gene has CDR1 SGHVS and CDR2 FNYEAQ. The CDR3 consists of 14 residues. V trimming: 8 bases; J trimming: 6 bases; junction bases outside the gene matches: 10. The DNA for the CDR3 is TGTGCCAGCGGACCCTGGGGACAGGGGATCGAGCAGTACTTC. Its translation is CASGPWGQGIEQYF.

The rearrangement uses TRBV5-4 and TRBJ1-4; tentative D call: TRBD1 (5 bases). Germline-derived CDR1 and CDR2 are SGHNT and YYREEE (reference sequence). Trimming cost V 5 bases and J 0 bases, with 17 bases left between them. The length of the CDR3 is 17 residues. This CDR3 is CASSRTQTVATNEKLFF. In nucleotides, the CDR3 is TGTGCCAGCAGTAGGACCCAGACAGTCGCAACTAATGAAAAACTGTTTTTT.

A note on this clone: This same CDR3 is encoded by further DNA sequences in the sample. The gene calls are TRBV19 and TRBJ1-5; no reliable D call. The V end was cut by 6 bases, the J end by 3 bases, with 6 bases between. CDR1 is LNHDA and CDR2 is SQIVND in the germline V gene (reference sequence). This CDR3 contains 12 residues. Here the CDR3 reads CASRQANQPQHF. The CDR3 nucleotides are TGTGCCAGTAGGCAGGCCAATCAGCCCCAGCATTTT.

The rearrangement uses TRBV2 and TRBJ2-5; 9 bases line up with TRBD2. The CDR3 loop spans 16 amino acids. With V trimmed by 1 base and J by 5 bases, 8 bases remained unmatched. Germline CDR1 reads SNHLY; CDR2 reads FYNNEI. DNA of the CDR3: TGTGCCAGCAGTGAAGATTTCGCGGGGGGGCATGAGACCCAGTACTTC. Its protein is CASSEDFAGGHETQYF.

The chain employs TRBV5-1 and TRBJ2-1; 7 bases map to TRBD2. With V trimmed by 4 bases and J by 0 bases, 7 bases remained unmatched. CDR3 length: 16 amino acids. Germline CDR1 SGHRS, CDR2 YFSETQ. CDR3 nucleotides: TGCGCCAGCAGCCAACCTAGCGGCAGCTCCTACAATGAGCAGTTCTTC. Amino acids: CASSQPSGSSYNEQFF.

V is TRBV5-4 and J is TRBJ2-2; 7 nucleotides agree with TRBD1. The V segment lost 2 bases and the J segment 3 bases; nucleotides outside the gene matches: 7. Germline V CDR1 and CDR2: SGHNT, YYREEE (reference sequence). The CDR3 consists of 16 residues. The CDR3 coding sequence is TGTGCCAGCAGCTTTTATCAGGGGGTTTACACCGGGGAGCTGTTTTTT. This encodes CASSFYQGVYTGELFF.

CDR3 protein: CASSGTSGLTDTQYF. CDR3 bases: TGTGCCAGCAGCGGGACTAGCGGCCTCACAGATACGCAGTATTTT. The chain carries TRBV7-2 and TRBJ2-3; TRBD2 agrees at 11 bases. Per germline, CDR1 SGHTA and CDR2 FQGNSA. The CDR3 runs 15 residues. The V and J ends lost 5 bases and 2 bases, in that order; junction bases with no gene match: 3.

This clone has just one count. At the DNA level, this CDR3 is encoded by other sequences in the same sample as well. The chain couples TRBV5-1 to TRBJ2-7; the D gene is possibly TRBD1 (6 bases). The CDR3 consists of 13 residues. Trimming cost V 3 bases and J 1 base, with 8 bases left between them. Per the germline V gene, CDR1 is SGHRS and CDR2 is YFSETQ. CDR3 loop: CASSSTGSYEQYF. DNA of the CDR3: TGCGCCAGCAGCTCCACAGGGTCCTACGAGCAGTACTTC.

CDR3 nucleotides: TGTGCCAGTAGTATCGCCCCACAGACCTACGAGCAGTACTTC. It specifies CASSIAPQTYEQYF. The rearrangement links TRBV19 to TRBJ2-7, with D uncertain. This CDR3 has 14 residues. Germline assignment: CDR1 LNHDA and CDR2 SQIVND (reference sequence). V was pared by 3 bases and J by 2 bases, with 11 bases between.

In this sample, this clone turned up once. The J gene is TRBJ2-2, the V gene TRBV5-1; 10 nucleotides line up with TRBD2. Trimming at V came to 3 bases and at J to 6 bases, leaving 17 bases not matched to a gene. CDR1 SGHRS and CDR2 YFSETQ come from the germline V gene. CDR3 length: 19 amino acids. The CDR3, as DNA: TGCGCCAGCAGCTGGGGAGTGAGCGGGAGGGCCGGTGTTCCCGGGGAGCTGTTTTTT. This sequence encodes CASSWGVSGRAGVPGELFF. The whole variable domain, filled in from reference TRBV5-1 and TRBJ2-2, reads KAGVTQTPRYLIKTRGQQVTLSCSPISGHRSVSWYQQTPGQGLQFLFEYFSETQRNKGNFPGRFSGRQFSNSRSEMNVSTLELGDSALYLCASSWGVSGRAGVPGELFFGEGSRLTVL.

The J gene is TRBJ2-7, the V gene TRBV28, with D possibly TRBD2 on 6 matching bases. Between the trimmed V and J ends, which lost 10 bases and 3 bases, there was a span of 22 bases. The CDR3 is 15 amino acids. CDR1 and CDR2 from the germline V gene are MDHEN and SYDVKM. The CDR3 sequence: CATARGTLGDYEQYF. The CDR3 DNA reads TGTGCCACCGCACGCGGGACTTTGGGGGACTACGAGCAGTACTTC.

Points on this clone: This may be a read error: a much more frequent sequence differs by one nucleotide. CDR3 in amino acids: CASSGYSYEQYF. CDR3 nucleotide sequence: TGTGCCAGCAGTGGGTACAGCTACGAGCAGTACTTC. The chain combines TRBV6-1 with TRBJ2-7; D gene uncertain. The CDR3 has 12 residues. Germline V CDR1 and CDR2: MNHNS, SASEGT. V lost 4 bases, J lost 3 bases, and 7 bases lay in between.